A single sample gave rise to the 3 T cell receptor beta chains below, sequenced in a study of T cell changes during pregnancy in multiple sclerosis. Profiling relied on immunoSEQ multiplex PCR, and the TCRdb table lists in-frame clones only, not all of them. Here the sample spans under 130,000 clones, about 90% being singletons. Material: peripheral blood, obtained after pregnancy. These TCRs come from a female donor with multiple sclerosis, enrolled in a pregnancy study.

V is TRBV21-1 and J is TRBJ1-1; the D call TRBD1 from the table was never checked on the DNA. TRBV21-1 is reported as a pseudogene. The CDR3 is made up of 13 amino acids. The CDR3 protein is CARRGQANTEAFF. In DNA form, the CDR3 reads TGTGCCAGAAGGGGACAGGCGAACACTGAAGCTTTCTTT.

The V and J genes are TRBV27 and TRBJ2-7; possible D gene TRBD2, 6 bases. In germline, CDR1 is MNHEY, CDR2 SMNVEV (reference sequence). Trimming cost V 6 bases and J 4 bases, with 13 bases left between them. The CDR3 spans 13 residues. CDR3 in amino acids: CASRPGGAYEQYF. The CDR3 DNA sequence: TGTGCCAGCAGACCCGGGGGAGCTTACGAGCAGTACTTC.

The chain carries TRBV12-5 and TRBJ2-3, with no clear D. V was trimmed by 5 bases and J by 6 bases, leaving 15 bases between them. The CDR3 loop spans 14 amino acids. Germline V gives CDR1 LGHNT, CDR2 FRNRAP. The CDR3 bases are TGTGCTAGTGGTATCAATACAGTGGGCGATACGCAGTATTTT. It encodes CASGINTVGDTQYF.